The entry below describes one T cell receptor (beta chain). This clonotype showed up just a few times. The clone's antigen remains unknown. No much larger clone exists at a distance of one base, and base qualities are not known. The approximately 39 donors, aged 6 to 90 years, were systemically healthy Caucasian individuals from Russia. Each donor gave around 9 milliliters of peripheral blood, collected into EDTA-treated Vacutainer tubes. Ficoll-Paque density-gradient centrifugation was used to isolate PBMCs, with at least 6.5 million per sample. Total RNA, at least 6 micrograms per sample, was extracted from PBMCs with Trizol reagent. For every donor, an aliquot of PBMCs went through flow cytometry to measure the percentages of naive CD45RAhigh/CD27high T cells. This entry belongs to a study of blood T cells in healthy people across ages (dated by TCRdb to the mid-2010s). Context from the whole study: In model experiments, roughly one uniquely barcoded TCR beta cDNA molecule per two T cells was captured by template switching. To avoid experimental bias, donors of different ages were randomly spread across the sequencing lanes. Using the same blood draw, the study looked at two additional independent replicas of 1 million unique cDNA reads for two donors, one aged 18 to 30 and the other aged 80 or older. To track age-related changes in TCR beta repertoire diversity, the study relied on deep sequencing normalized with unique cDNA molecular identifiers. Four age groups were formed from the donors: young (average 16 years), middle-aged (around 39), aged (roughly 58) and long-lived (about 75). Study-wide conclusions, independent of this receptor: Because the CMV infection status of the donors was unknown, age-related changes in expanded clonotypes may potentially have been confounded. Bulk unsorted PBMC profiling prevented conclusive comparison of naive and antigen-experienced compartments. Total diversity estimates from one million sequenced T cells were considered lower bounds and underestimates. As age increased, observed TCR beta diversity per million T cells dropped in a roughly linear way, and a significant reduction was already evident by age 40. The long-lived group showed more naive CD4+ T cells, fewer expanded clones and increased TCR diversity than the aged group, suggesting age selection. A strong correlation was found between observed TCR beta diversity and the percentage of naive T cells measured by flow cytometry.

The method behind the library was 5' RACE. The listed sequencing device is Illumina HiSeq 2500. The second PCR ran for roughly 7 to 11 cycles and used a J-beta primer mix along with a sample-barcoded 5' primer. A template-switch 5' adaptor carrying 12 random nucleotides introduced a unique molecular identifier onto each TCR beta cDNA molecule. At least 3 million CDR3-containing paired-end reads were obtained from each sample. All of the RNA was converted into first-strand cDNA using the Mint cDNA synthesis kit, with a TRBC-specific oligonucleotide serving as the primer. Following uracil-DNA glycosylase treatment, all cDNA underwent a first 18-cycle PCR with the universal primers M1SS and BC2_uni_R. In the source study's methods: Each sample was normalized by randomly selecting 1 million high-quality reads, each carrying a distinct molecular identifier. Instead of being binned into consensus sequences, reads that shared molecular identifiers were thrown out. MiTCR, set to a Q25 quality threshold and the strictest error-elimination algorithm, was used for CDR3 identification, clonotype clustering and error correction. A nonparametric unseen species model with Euler transformation was used to estimate lower-bound total TCR beta diversity. The public reads were quality trimmed at Q25 with fastp and then assembled into clones with MiXCR by TCRdb, keeping productive beta chains. All rows with the same CDR3 protein become a single entry with the most common DNA and genes. TCRdb's processing, not the study's, gives the V and J calls here. Within this sample are about 640,000 distinct CDR3 sequences, with 58% of them counted one time only. The ten largest clones take up approximately 37% of the sample.

CDR1 and CDR2, looked up from the germline V gene (reference sequence), are DFQATT and SNEGSKA. The CDR3 runs 14 amino acids, cysteine and phenylalanine included. Left in the record is the CDR3 DNA by itself, 42 bases read in frame from the first base. V sheds 3 bases and J sheds 0 bases, leaving 11 bases between their ends. The specimen sequenced was blood. This clonotype was obtained from a man aged 60-69 years in good health. The rearranged chain carries TRBV20-1 and TRBJ1-2, with the identity of the D gene unclear. Here is the DNA: TGCAGTGCTAGGAACTCCCGGACTAACTATGGCTACACCTTC. This yields the protein CSARNSRTNYGYTF.